This T cell receptor (beta chain) was identified in a study of cytomegalovirus exposure and HLA in healthy donors. At the level of the study: A prior study identified 90 million to 120 million unique TCR beta sequences from around 180 million T cells. Overall study results and limits: Cytomegalovirus status was reportedly diagnosed by the classifier with high sensitivity and specificity.

The table lists this clone with a few counts. Its target is not known. Primers for the PCR totalled 60 Vbeta and 13 Jbeta. Using immunoSEQ multiplex PCR, the repertoire was profiled, and TCRdb retains in-frame clones only, with some absent. Of roughly 120,000 clones listed, over 65% are singletons. The CDR3 length is 14 residues. With 4 bases clipped from V and 3 bases from J, the junction kept 5 bases outside the gene matches. Germline-derived CDR1 and CDR2 are MGHRA and YSYEKL. The receptor comes from a woman aged 40 to 50 in good health and CMV-seropositive. The gene calls are TRBV4-1 and TRBJ2-7; TRBD1 matches 8 bases. The sequenced sample consisted of PBMCs. CDR3 nucleotides: TGCGCCAGCAGCCCCCGGACAGGGAGCTACGAGCAGTACTTC. Amino acid sequence: CASSPRTGSYEQYF.